These T cell receptor beta chains were read from a single sample in a study of identical twins. Using its own MiXCR run on the 5' RACE reads, TCRdb lists one record per CDR3 protein. Altogether under 450,000 distinct CDR3 sequences are present, about a fifth being singletons, with the ten largest covering around 10%. The source material was naive T cells sorted from blood. The receptor source for this set is a man between 45 and 60 years old in good health. CDR3s include the opening cysteine and the closing phenylalanine or tryptophan. For some rows the clone size is stated as once, few or many, or as a class when expanded; others skip it.

v_gene	j_gene	abundance	CDR3aa
TRBV4-2	TRBJ2-7	few	CASSQDAPYEQYF
TRBV20-1	TRBJ2-2	NA	CSAAGVAGGPGTGELFF
TRBV12-3/TRBV12-4	TRBJ1-1	many	CASTGPARNTEAFF
TRBV5-1	TRBJ2-2	many	CASSLSVTGGTGELFF
TRBV29-1	TRBJ2-3	many	CSVEQTVTDTQYF
TRBV7-8	TRBJ2-3	NA	CASSEGPPGQTTDTQYF
TRBV5-1	TRBJ2-1	NA	CASSLVASGSHEQFF
TRBV4-2	TRBJ2-3	NA	CASSQRVGSSTDTQYF
TRBV29-1	TRBJ1-2	NA	CSVESINYGYTF
TRBV24-1	TRBJ2-6	few	CATSGPPIGSGANVLTF
TRBV6-1	TRBJ2-2	NA	CASKKGSTGELFF
TRBV20-1	TRBJ1-2	NA	CSARGQPQGYTF
TRBV4-1	TRBJ1-1	few	CASSQRTGLSTFF
TRBV9	TRBJ2-1	NA	CASTYDTNYNEQFF
TRBV30	TRBJ1-5	NA	CAWSVRGIYSNQPQHF
TRBV29-1	TRBJ2-7	few	CSVEEQGIQYF
TRBV11-2	TRBJ2-1	once	CASSLQLAGVNEQFF
TRBV7-8	TRBJ1-4	NA	CASSWLVRMRSATNEKLFF